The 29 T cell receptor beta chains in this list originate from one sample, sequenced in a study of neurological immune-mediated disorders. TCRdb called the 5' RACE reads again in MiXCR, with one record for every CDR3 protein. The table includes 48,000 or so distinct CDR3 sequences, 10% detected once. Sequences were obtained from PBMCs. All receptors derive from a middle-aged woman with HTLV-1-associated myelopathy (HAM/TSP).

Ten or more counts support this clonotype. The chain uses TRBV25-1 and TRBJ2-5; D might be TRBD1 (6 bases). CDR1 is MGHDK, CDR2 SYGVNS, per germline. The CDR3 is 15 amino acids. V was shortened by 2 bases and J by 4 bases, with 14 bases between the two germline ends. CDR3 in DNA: TGTGCCAGCAGTGAAAAAAGTGTACAGGGAGAGACCCAGTACTTC. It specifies CASSEKSVQGETQYF.

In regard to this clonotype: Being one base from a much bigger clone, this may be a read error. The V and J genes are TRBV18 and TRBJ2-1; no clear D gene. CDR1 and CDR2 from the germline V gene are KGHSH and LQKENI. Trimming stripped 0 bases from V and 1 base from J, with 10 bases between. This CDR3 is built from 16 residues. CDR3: CASSPPHGSSYNEQFF. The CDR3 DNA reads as TGTGCCAGCTCACCACCGCATGGTTCGTCCTACAATGAGCAGTTCTTC.

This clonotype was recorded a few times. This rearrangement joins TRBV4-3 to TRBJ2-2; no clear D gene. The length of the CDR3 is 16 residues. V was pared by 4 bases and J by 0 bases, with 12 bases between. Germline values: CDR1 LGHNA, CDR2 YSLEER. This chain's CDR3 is CASSPRARTNTGELFF. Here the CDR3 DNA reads TGCGCCAGCAGCCCCCGGGCACGGACGAACACCGGGGAGCTGTTTTTT.

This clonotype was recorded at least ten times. The CDR3 coding sequence is TGTGCCAGCAGCATAGCCGGGAGAACTGGGGCCAACGTCCTGACTTTC. Protein: CASSIAGRTGANVLTF. The rearrangement uses TRBV12-3 or TRBV12-4 and TRBJ2-6, with a possible D match to TRBD2 (6 bases). CDR3 length: 16 amino acids. The V gene lost 6 bases and the J gene lost 2 bases, with 14 bases spanning the gap.

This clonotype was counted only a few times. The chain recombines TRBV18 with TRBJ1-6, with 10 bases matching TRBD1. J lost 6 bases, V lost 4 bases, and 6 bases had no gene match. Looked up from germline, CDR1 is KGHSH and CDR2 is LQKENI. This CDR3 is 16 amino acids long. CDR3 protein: CASSRDRGTINSPLHF. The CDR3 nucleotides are TGTGCCAGCTCACGGGACAGGGGCACTATTAATTCACCCCTCCACTTT. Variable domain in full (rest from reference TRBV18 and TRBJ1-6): NAGVMQNPRHLVRRRGQEARLRCSPMKGHSHVYWYRQLPEEGLKFMVYLQKENIIDESGMPKERFSAEFPKEGPSILRIQQVVRGDSAAYFCASSRDRGTINSPLHFGNGTRLTVT.

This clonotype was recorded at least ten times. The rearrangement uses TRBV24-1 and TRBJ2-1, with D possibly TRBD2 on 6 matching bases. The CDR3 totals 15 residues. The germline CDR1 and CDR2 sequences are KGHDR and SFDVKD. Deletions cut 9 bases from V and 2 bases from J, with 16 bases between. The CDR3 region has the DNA TGTGCCACCTCCGTGGGGGGAACCCCCTACAATGAGCAGTTCTTC. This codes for CATSVGGTPYNEQFF.

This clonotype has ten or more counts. The CDR3 sequence is CASSQGTADTQYF. CDR3 in DNA: TGTGCCAGCAGCCAAGGGACTGCGGATACGCAGTATTTT. The genes are TRBV3-1 and TRBJ2-3, with D maybe TRBD2 (5 bases). Germline V lookup: CDR1 LGHDT, CDR2 YNNKEL (reference sequence). There are 13 residues in the CDR3. Trimming cost V 1 base and J 6 bases, with 8 bases left between them.

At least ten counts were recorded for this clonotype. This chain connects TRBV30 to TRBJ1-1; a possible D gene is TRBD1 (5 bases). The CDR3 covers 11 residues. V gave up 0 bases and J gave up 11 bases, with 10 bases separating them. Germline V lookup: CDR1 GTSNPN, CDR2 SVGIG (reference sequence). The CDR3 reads CAWSVIGEAFF. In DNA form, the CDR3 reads TGTGCCTGGAGTGTAATAGGGGAGGCTTTCTTT.

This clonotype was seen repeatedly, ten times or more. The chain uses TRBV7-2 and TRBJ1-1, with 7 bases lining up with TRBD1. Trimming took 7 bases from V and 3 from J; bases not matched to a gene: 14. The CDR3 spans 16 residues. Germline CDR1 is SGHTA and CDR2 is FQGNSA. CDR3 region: CASILRGPGRDTEAFF. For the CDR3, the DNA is TGTGCCAGCATCCTTAGGGGGCCAGGGAGGGACACTGAAGCTTTCTTT.

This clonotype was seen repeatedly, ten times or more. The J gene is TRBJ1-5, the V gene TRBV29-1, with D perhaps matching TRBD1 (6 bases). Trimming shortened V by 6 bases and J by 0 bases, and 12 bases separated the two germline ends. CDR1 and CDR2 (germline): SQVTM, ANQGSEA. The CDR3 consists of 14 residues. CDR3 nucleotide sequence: TGCAGCGTCTCGACAGGACCTAGCAATCAGCCCCAGCATTTT. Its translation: CSVSTGPSNQPQHF.

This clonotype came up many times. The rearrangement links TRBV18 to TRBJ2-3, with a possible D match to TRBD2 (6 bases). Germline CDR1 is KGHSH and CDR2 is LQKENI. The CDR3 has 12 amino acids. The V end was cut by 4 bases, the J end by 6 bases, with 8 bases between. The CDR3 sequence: CASSRLGDTQYF. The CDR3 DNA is TGTGCCAGCTCACGACTAGGGGATACGCAGTATTTT.

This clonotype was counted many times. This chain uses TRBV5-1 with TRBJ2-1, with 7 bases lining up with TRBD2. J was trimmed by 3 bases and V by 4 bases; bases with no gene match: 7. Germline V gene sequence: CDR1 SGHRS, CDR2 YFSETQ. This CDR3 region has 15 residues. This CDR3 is CASSIPRDYYNEQFF. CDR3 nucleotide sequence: TGCGCCAGCAGCATACCCCGGGACTACTACAATGAGCAGTTCTTC. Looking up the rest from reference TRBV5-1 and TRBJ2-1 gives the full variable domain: KAGVTQTPRYLIKTRGQQVTLSCSPISGHRSVSWYQQTPGQGLQFLFEYFSETQRNKGNFPGRFSGRQFSNSRSEMNVSTLELGDSALYLCASSIPRDYYNEQFFGPGTRLTVL.

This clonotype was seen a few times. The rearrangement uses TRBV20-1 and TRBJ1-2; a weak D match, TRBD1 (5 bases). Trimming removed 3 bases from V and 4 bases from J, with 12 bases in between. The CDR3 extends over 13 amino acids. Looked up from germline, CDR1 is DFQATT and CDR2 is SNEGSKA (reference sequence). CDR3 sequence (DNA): TGCAGTGCTAGCGGGGGTCCTAGCTATGGCTACACCTTC. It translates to CSASGGPSYGYTF.

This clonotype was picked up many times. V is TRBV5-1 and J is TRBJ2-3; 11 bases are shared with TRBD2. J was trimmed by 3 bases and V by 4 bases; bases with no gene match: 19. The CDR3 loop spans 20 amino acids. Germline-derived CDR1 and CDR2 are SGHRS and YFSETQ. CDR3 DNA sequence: TGCGCCAGCAGCCCTGGAGTAGGGCTAGCGGGGGGCATATCGACAGATACGCAGTATTTT. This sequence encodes CASSPGVGLAGGISTDTQYF. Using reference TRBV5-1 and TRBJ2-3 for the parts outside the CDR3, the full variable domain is KAGVTQTPRYLIKTRGQQVTLSCSPISGHRSVSWYQQTPGQGLQFLFEYFSETQRNKGNFPGRFSGRQFSNSRSEMNVSTLELGDSALYLCASSPGVGLAGGISTDTQYFGPGTRLTVL.

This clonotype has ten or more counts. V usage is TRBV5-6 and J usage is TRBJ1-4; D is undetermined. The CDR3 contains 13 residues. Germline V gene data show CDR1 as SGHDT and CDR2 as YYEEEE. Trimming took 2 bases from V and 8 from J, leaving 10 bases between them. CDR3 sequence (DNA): TGTGCCAGCAGCTTCGCGGATGGGGAAAAACTGTTTTTT. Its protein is CASSFADGEKLFF.

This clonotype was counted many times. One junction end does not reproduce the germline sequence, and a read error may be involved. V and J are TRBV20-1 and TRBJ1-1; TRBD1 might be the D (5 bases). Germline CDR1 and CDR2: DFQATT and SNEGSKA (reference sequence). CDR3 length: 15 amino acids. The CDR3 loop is CSARGPDSGNAEAFF. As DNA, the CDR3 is TGCAGTGCTAGAGGCCCCGACAGTGGGAACGCTGAAGCTTTCTTT.

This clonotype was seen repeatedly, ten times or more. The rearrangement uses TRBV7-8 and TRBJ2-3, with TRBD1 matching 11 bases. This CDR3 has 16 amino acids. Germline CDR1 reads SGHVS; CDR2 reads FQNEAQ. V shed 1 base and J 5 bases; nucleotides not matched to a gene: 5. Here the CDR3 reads CASSLVGTGGLDTQYF. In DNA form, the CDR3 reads TGTGCCAGCAGCTTAGTAGGGACAGGGGGTTTAGATACGCAGTATTTT.

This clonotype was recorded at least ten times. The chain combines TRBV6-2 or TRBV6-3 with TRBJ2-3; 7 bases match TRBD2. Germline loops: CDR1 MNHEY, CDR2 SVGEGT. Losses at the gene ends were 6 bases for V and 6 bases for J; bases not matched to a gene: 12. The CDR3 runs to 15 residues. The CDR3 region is CASSSEDGSGDTQYF. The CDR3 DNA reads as TGTGCCAGCAGCTCTGAGGACGGTAGCGGGGATACGCAGTATTTT.

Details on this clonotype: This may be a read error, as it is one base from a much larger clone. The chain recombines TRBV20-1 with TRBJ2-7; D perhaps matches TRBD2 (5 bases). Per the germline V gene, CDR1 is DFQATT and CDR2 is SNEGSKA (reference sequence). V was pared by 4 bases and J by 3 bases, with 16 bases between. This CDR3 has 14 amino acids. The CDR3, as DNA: TGCAGTGCTATGCCCCGAGGGTATATCTACGAGCAGTACTTC. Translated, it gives CSAMPRGYIYEQYF.

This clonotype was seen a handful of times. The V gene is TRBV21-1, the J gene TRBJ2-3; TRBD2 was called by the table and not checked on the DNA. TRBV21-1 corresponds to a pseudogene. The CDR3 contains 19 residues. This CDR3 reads CASRPNLASGGPSTDTQYF. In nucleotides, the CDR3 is TGTGCCAGCCGCCCGAATTTAGCTAGCGGGGGGCCTAGCACAGATACGCAGTATTTT.

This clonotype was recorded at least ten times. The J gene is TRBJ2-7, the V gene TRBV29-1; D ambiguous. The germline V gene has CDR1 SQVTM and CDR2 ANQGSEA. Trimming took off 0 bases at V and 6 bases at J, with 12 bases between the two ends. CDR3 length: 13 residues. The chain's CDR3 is CSVEDPPGTEQYF. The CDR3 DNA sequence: TGCAGCGTTGAAGATCCCCCAGGTACCGAGCAGTACTTC.

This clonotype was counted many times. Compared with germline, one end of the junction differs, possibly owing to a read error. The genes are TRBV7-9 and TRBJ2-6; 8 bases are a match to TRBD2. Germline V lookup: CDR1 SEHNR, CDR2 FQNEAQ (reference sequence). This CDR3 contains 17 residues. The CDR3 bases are TGTGCCAGCAGCCTAGCGGGCACCCACTCTGGGGCCAACGTCCTGACTTTC. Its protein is CASSLAGTHSGANVLTF. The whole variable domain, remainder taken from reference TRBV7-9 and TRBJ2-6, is DTGVSQNPRHKITKRGQNVTFRCDPISEHNRLYWYRQTLGQGPEFLTYFQNEAQLEKSRLLSDRFSAERPKGSFSTLEIQRTEQGDSAMYLCASSLAGTHSGANVLTFGAGSRLTVL.

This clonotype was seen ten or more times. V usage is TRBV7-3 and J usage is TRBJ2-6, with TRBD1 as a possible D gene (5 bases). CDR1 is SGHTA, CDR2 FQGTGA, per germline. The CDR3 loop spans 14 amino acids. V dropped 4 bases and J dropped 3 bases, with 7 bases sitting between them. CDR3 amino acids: CASSSGRGANVLTF. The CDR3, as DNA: TGTGCCAGCAGCTCAGGGCGTGGGGCCAACGTCCTGACTTTC.

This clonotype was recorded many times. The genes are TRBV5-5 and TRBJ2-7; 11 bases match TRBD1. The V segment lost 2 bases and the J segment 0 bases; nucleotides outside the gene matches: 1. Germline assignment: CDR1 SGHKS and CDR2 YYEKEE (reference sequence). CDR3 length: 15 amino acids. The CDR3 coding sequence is TGTGCCAGCAGCTTCGGACAGGGGGCCTCCTACGAGCAGTACTTC. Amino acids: CASSFGQGASYEQYF.

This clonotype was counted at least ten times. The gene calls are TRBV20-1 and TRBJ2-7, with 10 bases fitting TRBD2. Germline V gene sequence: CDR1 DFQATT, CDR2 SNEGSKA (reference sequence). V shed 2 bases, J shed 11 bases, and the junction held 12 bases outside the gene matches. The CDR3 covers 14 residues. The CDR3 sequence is CSARPTSGEWREYF. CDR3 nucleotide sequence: TGCAGTGCTAGACCCACTAGCGGGGAATGGAGGGAGTACTTC.

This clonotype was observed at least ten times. In nucleotides, the CDR3 is TGTGCCAGCAGCTTGGATAGCAGCACAGATACGCAGTATTTT. The encoded protein is CASSLDSSTDTQYF. V gene TRBV5-5 combines with J gene TRBJ2-3; D gene uncertain. This CDR3 region has 14 residues. The V gene lost 0 bases and the J gene lost 0 bases, with 5 bases spanning the gap. Germline loops: CDR1 SGHKS, CDR2 YYEKEE (reference sequence).

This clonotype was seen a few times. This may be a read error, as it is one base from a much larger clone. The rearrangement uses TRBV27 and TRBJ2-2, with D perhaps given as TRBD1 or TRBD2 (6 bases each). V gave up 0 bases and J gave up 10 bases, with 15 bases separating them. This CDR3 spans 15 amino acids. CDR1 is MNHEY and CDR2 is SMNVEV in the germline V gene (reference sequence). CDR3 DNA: TGTGCCAGCAGTTTATCGGGGGGCTCGGGCGTGGAGCTGTTTTTT. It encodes CASSLSGGSGVELFF.

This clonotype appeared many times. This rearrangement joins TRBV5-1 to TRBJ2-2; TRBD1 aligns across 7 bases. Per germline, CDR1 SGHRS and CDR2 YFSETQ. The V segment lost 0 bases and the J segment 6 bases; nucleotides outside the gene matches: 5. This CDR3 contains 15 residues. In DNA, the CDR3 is TGCGCCAGCAGCTTGGGACAGGGTATCGCCGGGGAGCTGTTTTTT. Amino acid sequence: CASSLGQGIAGELFF.

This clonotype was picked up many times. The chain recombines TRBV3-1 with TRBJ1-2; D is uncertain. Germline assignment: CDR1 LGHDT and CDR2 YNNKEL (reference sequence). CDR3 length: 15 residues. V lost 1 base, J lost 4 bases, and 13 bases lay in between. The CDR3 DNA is TGTGCCAGCAGCCAAGCAGTTGGGTATGGCTATGGCTACACCTTC. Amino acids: CASSQAVGYGYGYTF.